This T cell receptor beta chain was found in a study of shared clonotypes between healthy human individuals. Points from the study as a whole: What limited the represented genetic and exposure-history diversity was the small number of donors.

Trimming pared 5 bases from V and 4 bases from J, leaving 12 bases between. Germline CDR1 reads GTSNPN; CDR2 reads SVGIG (reference sequence). This CDR3 has 13 amino acids. At deep level, the assay was performed. TCRdb's copy holds only in-frame clones and misses some; the assay was immunoSEQ multiplex PCR. The sample lists hundreds of thousands of clones, about three quarters seen once, with around 1.7% in the top ten. Details on this clone: Its target is unknown.

The sequence derives from a woman in her thirties in good health. J is TRBJ2-1 and V is TRBV30; possible D gene TRBD1, 5 bases. Sequencing was carried out using memory CD4+ T cells sorted from blood. Subset given: CD45RA-negative fraction. CDR3 nucleotide sequence: TGTGCCTGGGAGCCCCCAGGGTACAATGAGCAGTTCTTC. This translates into CAWEPPGYNEQFF.